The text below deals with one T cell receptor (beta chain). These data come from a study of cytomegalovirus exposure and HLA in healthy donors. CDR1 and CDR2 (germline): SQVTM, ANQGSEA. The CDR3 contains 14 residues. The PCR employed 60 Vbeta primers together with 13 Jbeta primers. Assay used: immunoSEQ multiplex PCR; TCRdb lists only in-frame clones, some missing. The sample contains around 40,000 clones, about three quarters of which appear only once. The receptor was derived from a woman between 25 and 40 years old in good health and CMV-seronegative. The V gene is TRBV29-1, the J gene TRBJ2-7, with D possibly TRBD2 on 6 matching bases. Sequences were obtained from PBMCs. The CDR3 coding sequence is TGCAGTACTAGTGGGTCTCCAGGGACTGGCGAGCAGTACTTC. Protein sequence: CSTSGSPGTGEQYF.